This T cell receptor (beta chain) was profiled in a study of T cells in Graves' hyperthyroidism and ophthalmopathy. TCR beta CDR3 sequences were amplified from RNA transcripts. Carried out on the TCR CDR3, a first-round RT-PCR used the HTBI primer set. TCRdb re-derived calls from the multiplex PCR reads in MiXCR, one entry per CDR3 protein. The sample records over 500,000 distinct CDR3 sequences, under 20% being singletons. This clonotype has ten or more counts. The antigen remains undetermined. General observations from the study: Most thyroid-expanded clonotypes above 0.001 were also found in blood.

CDR1 is LNHDA and CDR2 is SQIVND in the germline V gene (reference sequence). The CDR3 spans 13 residues. V was pared by 5 bases and J by 3 bases, with 11 bases between. At least 3 on the Clinical Activity Score was recorded for ophthalmopathy patients, who also had NOSPECS grade at least 4 and duration under 3 months. Diagnoses rested on clinical symptoms, serum thyroxine and TRAb, thyroid ultrasound and orbital computed tomography. Sequenced: blood. The sequence derives from a young woman with Graves' ophthalmopathy. The rearrangement joins TRBV19 to TRBJ2-7; a possible D gene is TRBD2 (6 bases). The DNA for the CDR3 is TGTGCCAGTAGTCTTGGACTATACTACGAGCAGTACTTC. Its translation is CASSLGLYYEQYF.